The 32 T cell receptor beta chains presented below share a single source sample, sequenced in a study of T cells in localized non-small cell lung cancer. Produced via immunoSEQ multiplex PCR; TCRdb's table is partial and in-frame only. This sample has 30,000 to 50,000 clones, with around 79% found just once. The sequencing used PBMCs, collected before any cancer treatment. The receptors shown here come from a woman aged 40-75 years with stage II squamous cell lung carcinoma.

The V and J genes are TRBV4-2 and TRBJ2-2; D is uncertain. V lost 2 bases and J lost 4, with 8 bases in between. This CDR3 has 14 amino acids. Germline lookup yields CDR1 LGHNA and CDR2 YNFKEQ. CDR3 loop: CASSQIESTGELFF. Written as DNA, the CDR3 is TGTGCCAGCAGCCAAATCGAGAGCACCGGGGAGCTGTTTTTT.

This chain joins TRBV15 and TRBJ2-1; D is undetermined. CDR1 and CDR2 from the germline V gene are LNHNV and YYDKDF (reference sequence). CDR3 length: 12 amino acids. Trimming stripped 0 bases from V and 15 bases from J, with 12 bases between. CDR3 sequence reads: CATSRDTVVGFF. CDR3 bases: TGTGCCACCAGCAGAGACACGGTTGTTGGGTTCTTC.

The CDR3 region is CASSIAVAGYNEQFF. In DNA form, the CDR3 reads TGTGCCAGTAGTATAGCGGTAGCGGGCTACAATGAGCAGTTCTTC. The chain recombines TRBV19 with TRBJ2-1; 7 bases agree with TRBD2. V trimming: 1 base; J trimming: 3 bases; junction bases outside the gene matches: 3. CDR1 is LNHDA and CDR2 is SQIVND in the germline V gene (reference sequence). This CDR3 spans 15 amino acids. The variable domain in full, with the rest retrieved from reference TRBV19 and TRBJ2-1, is DGGITQSPKYLFRKEGQNVTLSCEQNLNHDAMYWYRQDPGQGLRLIYYSQIVNDFQKGDIAEGYSVSREKKESFPLTVTSAQKNPTAFYLCASSIAVAGYNEQFFGPGTRLTVL.

DNA of the CDR3: TGCAGCGTTCGAGACACTCTTAATGAAAAACTGTTTTTT. Protein sequence: CSVRDTLNEKLFF. The chain employs TRBV29-1 and TRBJ1-4; no reliable D call. The CDR3 runs 13 residues. Germline V gene data show CDR1 as SQVTM and CDR2 as ANQGSEA. Deletions cut 5 bases from V and 4 bases from J, with 11 bases between.

V is TRBV27 and J is TRBJ1-1; D unclear. This CDR3 has 17 residues. The V end was cut by 5 bases, the J end by 5 bases, with 24 bases between. Germline values: CDR1 MNHEY, CDR2 SMNVEV (reference sequence). The CDR3 DNA follows: TGTGCCAGCAGTCATATTCCCCCGACGGGCACGGGGACTGAAGCTTTCTTT. It codes for CASSHIPPTGTGTEAFF.

V and J are TRBV6-5 and TRBJ1-2; 8 positions agree with TRBD1. J gave up 4 bases and V 0 bases, and 7 bases lay outside the gene matches. The CDR3 runs 16 residues. Germline V CDR1 and CDR2: MNHEY, SVGAGI. The CDR3 DNA sequence: TGTGCCAGCAGTTACTCATATCAGGGGGCCGGCTATGGCTACACCTTC. Encoded protein: CASSYSYQGAGYGYTF.

The J gene is TRBJ1-2, the V gene TRBV28, with D unclear. V gave up 10 bases and J gave up 0 bases, with 12 bases separating them. Per germline, CDR1 MDHEN and CDR2 SYDVKM. This CDR3 contains 13 residues. CDR3 amino acids: CATQVPTNYGYTF. As DNA, the CDR3 is TGTGCCACTCAAGTGCCCACTAACTATGGCTACACCTTC.

This clone was recorded a few times. The rearrangement joins TRBV11-3 to TRBJ2-1; D is perhaps TRBD1 or TRBD2 (5 bases each). Trimming shortened V by 5 bases and J by 5 bases, and 16 bases separated the two germline ends. Germline lookup yields CDR1 SGHNT and CDR2 YENEEA. This CDR3 contains 15 residues. The CDR3 protein is CASSQGTEENNEQFF. CDR3 nucleotide sequence: TGTGCCAGCAGCCAAGGGACCGAGGAAAACAATGAGCAGTTCTTC. The full variable domain, in which reference TRBV11-3 and TRBJ2-1 provide the parts outside the CDR3, is EAGVVQSPRYKIIEKKQPVAFWCNPISGHNTLYWYLQNLGQGPELLIRYENEEAVDDSQLPKDRFSAERLKGVDSTLKIQPAELGDSAVYLCASSQGTEENNEQFFGPGTRLTVL.

The chain has TRBV2 and TRBJ2-3; 9 bases align to TRBD1. The ends lost 7 bases at V and 8 bases at J; junction bases unmatched: 7. Per the germline V gene, CDR1 is SNHLY and CDR2 is FYNNEI. The CDR3 has 13 residues. CDR3 bases: TGTGCCAGCAAGGGACAGGGTTTGGGTACGCAGTATTTT. Translating it yields CASKGQGLGTQYF.

The CDR3 protein is CASSSGRDRGYNEQFF. The CDR3 bases are TGTGCCAGCTCATCAGGAAGGGACAGGGGCTACAATGAGCAGTTCTTC. The chain recombines TRBV18 with TRBJ2-1; TRBD1 matches at 10 bases. CDR3 length: 16 amino acids. The V and J ends lost 5 bases and 3 bases, in that order; junction bases with no gene match: 7. CDR1 is KGHSH, CDR2 LQKENI, per germline.

This sequence joins TRBV28 and TRBJ1-2; D remains ambiguous. Germline-derived CDR1 and CDR2 are MDHEN and SYDVKM. V was pared by 3 bases and J by 2 bases, with 10 bases between. CDR3 length: 14 residues. CDR3 loop: CASSFDPSNYGYTF. The CDR3 nucleotides are TGTGCCAGCAGTTTTGACCCATCAAACTATGGCTACACCTTC.

The chain is built from TRBV27 and TRBJ1-2; 7 nucleotides line up with TRBD1. Germline CDR1 reads MNHEY; CDR2 reads SMNVEV (reference sequence). The CDR3 is 12 amino acids. Trimming at V came to 5 bases and at J to 6 bases, leaving 3 bases not matched to a gene. CDR3: CASSTGVDGYTF. DNA of the CDR3: TGTGCCAGCAGTACAGGGGTGGATGGCTACACCTTC.

The rearrangement uses TRBV4-1 and TRBJ2-6; no clear D gene. Trimming removed 5 bases at V and 0 bases at J, with 8 bases between. Germline V gene sequence: CDR1 MGHRA, CDR2 YSYEKL. This CDR3 has 15 amino acids. The CDR3 loop reads CASSLWNSGANVLTF. DNA of the CDR3: TGCGCCAGCAGCTTATGGAACTCTGGGGCCAACGTCCTGACTTTC.

V gene TRBV4-3 combines with J gene TRBJ2-3, with TRBD2 matching over 10 bases. CDR1 and CDR2 (germline): LGHNA, YSLEER. The length of the CDR3 is 16 residues. The V segment lost 4 bases and the J segment 8 bases; nucleotides outside the gene matches: 12. CDR3 residues: CASSPGSGRAEGTQYF. CDR3 DNA: TGCGCCAGCAGCCCCGGGAGCGGGAGGGCCGAAGGTACGCAGTATTTT.

The chain carries TRBV5-4 and TRBJ2-2, with D tentatively TRBD2 (6 bases). This CDR3 is built from 16 residues. The germline gives CDR1 SGHNT, CDR2 YYREEE (reference sequence). Trimming left V 0 bases short and J 5 bases short, with 14 bases between. CDR3 in DNA: TGTGCCAGCAGCTTGGCCTCGCCGGGGAGGACCGGGGAGCTGTTTTTT. The encoded protein is CASSLASPGRTGELFF.

This clone was seen just once. The chain carries TRBV18 and TRBJ1-1, with a possible D match to TRBD1 (5 bases). The ends were cut back, 1 base at V and 5 bases at J, with 11 bases in the middle. The CDR3 has 14 residues. Germline CDR1 is KGHSH and CDR2 is LQKENI. The CDR3 is CASSPRQGWTEAFF. In DNA form, the CDR3 reads TGTGCCAGCTCACCACGTCAGGGTTGGACTGAAGCTTTCTTT.

The rearrangement links TRBV4-1 to TRBJ2-7; maybe TRBD2 (5 bases). With 0 bases removed from V and 6 bases from J, the gap between germline ends came to 15 bases. The CDR3 covers 15 residues. Looked up from germline, CDR1 is MGHRA and CDR2 is YSYEKL. CDR3 DNA: TGCGCCAGCAGCCAAGACCCCGAACTAGTCCTCGAGCAGTACGTC. Its protein product is CASSQDPELVLEQYV.

This CDR3 is CASRRDLQEAFF. The CDR3 DNA reads TGTGCCAGCAGACGGGACCTCCAGGAAGCTTTCTTT. J is TRBJ1-1 and V is TRBV2; possible D gene TRBD1, 5 bases. Germline loops: CDR1 SNHLY, CDR2 FYNNEI. The CDR3 loop spans 12 amino acids. Deletions cut 6 bases from V and 8 bases from J, with 13 bases between.

The V gene is TRBV28, the J gene TRBJ1-5, with D tentatively TRBD1 (6 bases). The CDR3 loop spans 13 amino acids. From germline, CDR1 is MDHEN and CDR2 SYDVKM. Trimming stripped 4 bases from V and 4 bases from J, with 8 bases between. The CDR3 loop is CASSSTGNQPQHF. CDR3 DNA: TGTGCCAGCAGTTCGACAGGAAATCAGCCCCAGCATTTT.

The V call is TRBV7-9, the J call TRBJ2-3, with 10 bases identical to TRBD2. The V gene's germline CDR1 is SEHNR and CDR2 FQNEAQ (reference sequence). Trimming took 2 bases from V and 6 from J; bases not matched to a gene: 8. This CDR3 comprises 16 residues. CDR3 region: CASSLTSSGSLDTQYF. In DNA form, the CDR3 reads TGTGCCAGCAGCTTAACCTCTAGCGGGAGTTTGGATACGCAGTATTTT.

The chain couples TRBV18 to TRBJ2-7; D unclear. The CDR3 loop spans 15 amino acids. CDR1 and CDR2 (germline): KGHSH, LQKENI. V lost 0 bases and J lost 0, with 9 bases in between. This CDR3 is CASSPPAKTSYEQYF. CDR3 DNA: TGTGCCAGCTCACCACCCGCAAAAACCTCCTACGAGCAGTACTTC.

This chain joins TRBV19 and TRBJ1-6; TRBD1 agrees at 7 bases. V shed 7 bases, J shed 9 bases, and the junction held 15 bases outside the gene matches. This CDR3 is 16 amino acids long. Per the germline V gene, CDR1 is LNHDA and CDR2 is SQIVND (reference sequence). In DNA, the CDR3 is TGTGCCAGTACTACCTCCCGTACAGGGGAAGTTTCACCCCTCCACTTT. The encoded protein is CASTTSRTGEVSPLHF.

This clone was counted a few times. The rearrangement links TRBV19 to TRBJ2-2; 7 positions agree with TRBD1. CDR3 length equals 16 residues. V lost 3 bases and J lost 1; bases outside the gene matches: 5. The germline gives CDR1 LNHDA, CDR2 SQIVND (reference sequence). The CDR3 reads CASSIHGTENTGELFF. DNA for the CDR3: TGTGCCAGTAGTATCCACGGGACAGAGAACACCGGGGAGCTGTTTTTT.

CDR3 sequence reads: CAIRTGTTEAFF. CDR3 bases: TGTGCCATCAGGACAGGGACAACTGAAGCTTTCTTT. The chain uses TRBV10-3 and TRBJ1-1, with 7 positions matching TRBD1. The CDR3 runs to 12 residues. Trimming at V came to 6 bases and at J to 5 bases, leaving 3 bases not matched to a gene. From germline, CDR1 is ENHRY and CDR2 SYGVKD.

The genes are TRBV6-5 and TRBJ2-2; possible D gene TRBD2, 5 bases. CDR1 and CDR2 (germline): MNHEY, SVGAGI. The ends were cut back, 2 bases at V and 2 bases at J, with 9 bases in the middle. The CDR3 spans 15 residues. CDR3: CASSYDYSNTGELFF. The CDR3 DNA is TGTGCCAGCAGTTACGACTATTCCAACACCGGGGAGCTGTTTTTT.

This chain links TRBV10-3 with TRBJ1-5, with D unresolved. The CDR3 consists of 12 residues. CDR1 ENHRY and CDR2 SYGVKD come from the germline V gene. The V end was cut by 2 bases, the J end by 4 bases, with 3 bases between. The CDR3 spells CAISETNQPQHF. The CDR3 coding sequence is TGTGCCATCAGTGAGACTAATCAGCCCCAGCATTTT.

The chain couples TRBV29-1 to TRBJ2-7, with TRBD1 matching over 8 bases. Trimming at V came to 4 bases and at J to 2 bases, leaving 4 bases not matched to a gene. CDR1 is SQVTM and CDR2 is ANQGSEA in the germline V gene. The CDR3 sequence is 13 residues long. The DNA for the CDR3 is TGCAGCGTTGGGACAGGGCTAACCTACGAGCAGTACTTC. Its protein product is CSVGTGLTYEQYF.

This chain links TRBV20-1 with TRBJ2-7; D tentatively fits TRBD1 or TRBD2 (5 bases each). Looked up from germline, CDR1 is DFQATT and CDR2 is SNEGSKA (reference sequence). The CDR3 spans 11 residues. With 1 base removed from V and 10 bases from J, the gap between germline ends came to 11 bases. CDR3 bases: TGCAGTGCTAGAGCTCTGGGGGAACAGTACTTC. As protein: CSARALGEQYF.

The chain links TRBV29-1 to TRBJ2-5, with D unclear. Germline V gene data show CDR1 as SQVTM and CDR2 as ANQGSEA. This CDR3 comprises 13 residues. The germline V and J ends were trimmed by 2 bases and 5 bases, with 12 bases remaining between them. CDR3 DNA: TGCAGCGTTGAACTGGTAGCCACGGAGACCCAGTACTTC. Translation: CSVELVATETQYF.

J is TRBJ1-2 and V is TRBV27, with a possible D match to TRBD1 (6 bases). The CDR3 consists of 15 residues. Germline CDR1 is MNHEY and CDR2 is SMNVEV (reference sequence). Deletions cut 2 bases from V and 5 bases from J, with 15 bases between. CDR3 nucleotide sequence: TGTGCCAGCAGTTTACAGGGATGGGGGCGTTATGGCTACACCTTC. It specifies CASSLQGWGRYGYTF.

This chain links TRBV29-1 with TRBJ2-1, with 10 bases that match TRBD2. Germline values: CDR1 SQVTM, CDR2 ANQGSEA. V gave up 6 bases and J gave up 7 bases; unmatched junction bases: 12. The CDR3 consists of 15 residues. CDR3: CSVGDGAGGFNEQFF. DNA of the CDR3: TGCAGCGTGGGAGATGGAGCGGGAGGGTTTAATGAGCAGTTCTTC.

This chain uses TRBV18 with TRBJ2-1, with no clear D. V was trimmed by 1 base and J by 7 bases, leaving 8 bases between them. Germline CDR1 reads KGHSH; CDR2 reads LQKENI. The length of the CDR3 is 13 residues. The CDR3 coding sequence is TGTGCCAGCTCACCACAACATGGGAATGAGCAGTTCTTC. Amino acids: CASSPQHGNEQFF. Together with reference TRBV18 and TRBJ2-1, the CDR3 gives the full variable domain: NAGVMQNPRHLVRRRGQEARLRCSPMKGHSHVYWYRQLPEEGLKFMVYLQKENIIDESGMPKERFSAEFPKEGPSILRIQQVVRGDSAAYFCASSPQHGNEQFFGPGTRLTVL.